The 14 T cell receptor beta chains reported below all come from one sample, sequenced in a study of T cell responses to AZD1222 COVID-19 vaccine. Generated by immunoSEQ multiplex PCR, the TCRdb table keeps only in-frame clones and is missing some. The sample holds 60,000 to 75,000 clones, around four fifths seen once. The sample in question was peripheral blood, obtained 28 days after the second AZD1222 dose. The receptors were sampled from an adult who received the AZD1222 COVID-19 vaccine.

This sequence joins TRBV6-5 and TRBJ2-1, with TRBD1 matching over 8 bases. Germline loops: CDR1 MNHEY, CDR2 SVGAGI. V was clipped by 4 bases and J by 5 bases; unmatched bases: 10. The CDR3 has 16 residues. The DNA for the CDR3 is TGTGCCAGCAGTTTCTGGACAGGGAGGAGAGACAATGAGCAGTTCTTC. It is translated as CASSFWTGRRDNEQFF.

The chain couples TRBV7-2 to TRBJ2-1; D tentatively fits TRBD1 or TRBD2 (7 bases each). V gave up 3 bases and J gave up 7 bases, with 16 bases separating them. This CDR3 region has 15 residues. The germline gives CDR1 SGHTA, CDR2 FQGNSA. CDR3 sequence: CASSLDRPGRNEQFF. The CDR3 DNA sequence: TGTGCCAGCAGCTTGGACAGGCCCGGGAGGAATGAGCAGTTCTTC.

CDR3 loop: CASSLRPQLSNYGYTF. CDR3 nucleotide sequence: TGTGCCAGCAGTTTACGGCCACAGTTATCTAACTATGGCTACACCTTC. The chain has TRBV27 and TRBJ1-2; D is unresolved. Trimming stripped 2 bases from V and 0 bases from J, with 13 bases between. The CDR3 extends over 16 amino acids. Looked up from germline, CDR1 is MNHEY and CDR2 is SMNVEV (reference sequence).

This chain joins TRBV7-2 and TRBJ2-1; 10 bases align to TRBD1. The V gene end was trimmed by 4 bases and the J gene end by 1 base; junction bases not matched to a gene: 1. CDR1 and CDR2 (germline): SGHTA, FQGNSA. This CDR3 has 15 residues. The CDR3, as DNA: TGTGCCAGCAGCTCGGGACAGGGGTCCTACAATGAGCAGTTCTTC. This encodes CASSSGQGSYNEQFF.

The CDR3 nucleotides are TGCAGCTTTAGGACAGGGGTGAACACCGGGGAGCTGTTTTTT. This sequence encodes CSFRTGVNTGELFF. The chain employs TRBV29-1 and TRBJ2-2, with TRBD1 matching 9 bases. The germline gives CDR1 SQVTM, CDR2 ANQGSEA. The trim removed 8 bases at V and 1 base at J, leaving 5 bases unmatched. This CDR3 contains 14 residues.

The rearrangement links TRBV6-1 to TRBJ1-1, with unresolved D. The CDR3 extends over 13 amino acids. The V gene's germline CDR1 is MNHNS and CDR2 SASEGT. The germline V and J ends were trimmed by 1 base and 4 bases, with 7 bases remaining between them. CDR3: CASSEVWSTEAFF. The CDR3 bases are TGTGCCAGCAGTGAAGTGTGGAGCACTGAAGCTTTCTTT.

On this clone itself: The junction differs from germline at one of its ends, possibly a read error. The V call is TRBV6-1, the J call TRBJ2-7; D is perhaps TRBD1 (6 bases). CDR1 and CDR2 (germline): MNHNS, SASEGT. CDR3 size: 14 residues. The CDR3 DNA sequence: TGTGCCAGCAGGGAAGACAGGCCGACCTACGAGCAGTACTTC. Protein: CASREDRPTYEQYF.

This clone showed up just a few times. The gene calls are TRBV6-1 and TRBJ1-1; possibly TRBD1 for D (6 bases). The CDR3 has 16 amino acids. Trimming left V 3 bases short and J 0 bases short, with 14 bases between. Germline values: CDR1 MNHNS, CDR2 SASEGT. CDR3 protein: CASSDRGQTLNTEAFF. CDR3 in DNA: TGTGCCAGCAGTGACAGGGGCCAAACGTTGAACACTGAAGCTTTCTTT.

This clone has only a few counts. Written as DNA, the CDR3 is TGTGCCAGCAGTGGGCAGGGGTGGTCCTATGGCTACACCTTC. It encodes CASSGQGWSYGYTF. The chain joins TRBV2 to TRBJ1-2; a weak D match, TRBD1 (6 bases). The length of the CDR3 is 14 residues. V was shortened by 4 bases and J by 4 bases, with 13 bases between the two germline ends. CDR1 SNHLY and CDR2 FYNNEI come from the germline V gene.

The chain carries TRBV10-3 and TRBJ1-4; a weak D match, TRBD1 (6 bases). The CDR3 loop spans 13 amino acids. V was cut by 4 bases and J by 8 bases, with 11 bases left in between. Germline V gene sequence: CDR1 ENHRY, CDR2 SYGVKD. DNA of the CDR3: TGTGCCATCAGTGGGGGGGCTGGGGAAAAACTGTTTTTT. Its translation: CAISGGAGEKLFF.

The rearrangement links TRBV27 to TRBJ2-7, with TRBD2 matching 7 bases. V shed 1 base, J shed 0 bases, and the junction held 3 bases outside the gene matches. The CDR3 contains 15 residues. Germline CDR1 MNHEY, CDR2 SMNVEV (reference sequence). CDR3 nucleotides: TGTGCCAGCAGTTTATTTGCGGGGGTCTCCTACGAGCAGTACTTC. The encoded protein is CASSLFAGVSYEQYF.

The V and J genes are TRBV5-1 and TRBJ1-3; 8 bases fit TRBD1. Germline CDR1 reads SGHRS; CDR2 reads YFSETQ. The CDR3 totals 19 residues. Unmatched junction bases numbered 22, after V lost 4 bases and J lost 7 bases. In DNA form, the CDR3 reads TGCGCCAGCAGCCCGGGACAGGAGGGACTAGACCGGTATTGGAACACCATATATTTT. This encodes CASSPGQEGLDRYWNTIYF.

This clone was found once. V and J are TRBV15 and TRBJ2-2, with D perhaps matching TRBD1 (5 bases). Germline assignment: CDR1 LNHNV and CDR2 YYDKDF (reference sequence). The V end lost 1 base, the J end lost 4 bases, and 13 bases lay between the germline ends. This CDR3 is 16 amino acids long. CDR3 nucleotide sequence: TGTGCCACCAGCAGAGCCCAGGGCCTACCCACCGGGGAGCTGTTTTTT. It codes for CATSRAQGLPTGELFF.

The chain combines TRBV30 with TRBJ1-2; no clear D. This CDR3 has 13 residues. Germline-derived CDR1 and CDR2 are GTSNPN and SVGIG (reference sequence). V was trimmed by 2 bases and J by 4 bases, leaving 11 bases between them. Here the CDR3 reads CAWSQGIAYGYTF. The CDR3 coding sequence is TGTGCCTGGAGTCAAGGGATAGCCTATGGCTACACCTTC. The full variable domain, its missing parts supplied by reference TRBV30 and TRBJ1-2, is SQTIHQWPATLVQPVGSPLSLECTVEGTSNPNLYWYRQAAGRGLQLLFYSVGIGQISSEVPQNLSASRPQDRQFILSSKKLLLSDSGFYLCAWSQGIAYGYTFGSGTRLTVV.